Presented here are 7 T cell receptor beta chains from one specimen sequenced in a study of shared clonotypes between healthy human individuals. TCRdb keeps only in-frame clones here, not all; method: immunoSEQ multiplex PCR. The table records about 600,000 clones, just over 75% of them present only once. The sequenced sample consisted of PBMCs. The origin of the receptors is a woman between 40 and 55 years old in good health. Some clones in this sample may be carry-over from other donors' samples.

This chain joins TRBV10-1 and TRBJ2-7; D is possibly TRBD2 (7 bases). The CDR3 sequence is 17 residues long. The germline V and J ends were trimmed by 6 bases and 1 base, with 22 bases remaining between them. Germline lookup yields CDR1 WNHNN and CDR2 SYGVQD (reference sequence). In DNA form, the CDR3 reads TGCGCCAGCAGGTGGAAGACGGCGGGAGACAGGTCCTACGAGCAGTACTTC. Translated: CASRWKTAGDRSYEQYF.

This clone was detected ten times or more. The chain has TRBV18 and TRBJ1-5; D not resolved. Germline V CDR1 and CDR2: KGHSH, LQKENI. The CDR3 has 15 amino acids. V was clipped by 3 bases and J by 0 bases, with 9 bases between them. The CDR3 nucleotides read TGTGCCAGCTCACCGGGCCGCAATAGCAATCAGCCCCAGCATTTT. Translated: CASSPGRNSNQPQHF.

This chain joins TRBV9 and TRBJ2-7; 7 bases are a match to TRBD1. Trimming cost V 4 bases and J 2 bases; bases outside gene matches: 9. Germline V lookup: CDR1 SGDLS, CDR2 YYNGEE. This CDR3 spans 15 amino acids. Written as DNA, the CDR3 is TGTGCCAGCAGCCTCGGGACAGTTCATACCTACGAGCAGTACTTC. It specifies CASSLGTVHTYEQYF.

This clone appeared a single time. This rearrangement joins TRBV28 to TRBJ1-1; D is uncertain. Germline lookup yields CDR1 MDHEN and CDR2 SYDVKM. The V end was cut by 2 bases, the J end by 2 bases, with 12 bases between. CDR3 length: 15 amino acids. CDR3 bases: TGTGCCAGCAGTTTAATTTCGGGAGTCAACACTGAAGCTTTCTTT. Encoded protein: CASSLISGVNTEAFF.

The CDR3 loop is CASRSGGRAYVSDTQYF. In nucleotides, the CDR3 is TGCGCCAGCAGGAGTGGCGGGAGGGCCTACGTGTCAGATACGCAGTATTTT. This sequence joins TRBV5-1 and TRBJ2-3; 9 bases map to TRBD2. Germline V gene data show CDR1 as SGHRS and CDR2 as YFSETQ. The junction had 14 bases not matched to a gene; V was cut back by 5 bases and J by 4 bases. The CDR3 runs 17 residues.

The V call is TRBV20-1, the J call TRBJ2-5, with a weak D call TRBD1 (5 bases). Germline lookup yields CDR1 DFQATT and CDR2 SNEGSKA (reference sequence). This CDR3 has 10 amino acids. The V and J ends lost 3 bases and 13 bases respectively, with 12 bases between them. The CDR3 sequence: CSASGQGLYF. The CDR3, as DNA: TGCAGTGCTAGCGGGCAGGGCCTGTACTTC.

This rearrangement joins TRBV28 to TRBJ2-7; weak D call: TRBD2 (6 bases). Trimming stripped 3 bases from V and 4 bases from J, with 19 bases between. The CDR3 spans 16 residues. Germline-derived CDR1 and CDR2 are MDHEN and SYDVKM. CDR3 in DNA: TGTGCCAGCAGTTTCTACCGACTCCGGGGGTATTACGAGCAGTACTTC. Protein sequence: CASSFYRLRGYYEQYF.